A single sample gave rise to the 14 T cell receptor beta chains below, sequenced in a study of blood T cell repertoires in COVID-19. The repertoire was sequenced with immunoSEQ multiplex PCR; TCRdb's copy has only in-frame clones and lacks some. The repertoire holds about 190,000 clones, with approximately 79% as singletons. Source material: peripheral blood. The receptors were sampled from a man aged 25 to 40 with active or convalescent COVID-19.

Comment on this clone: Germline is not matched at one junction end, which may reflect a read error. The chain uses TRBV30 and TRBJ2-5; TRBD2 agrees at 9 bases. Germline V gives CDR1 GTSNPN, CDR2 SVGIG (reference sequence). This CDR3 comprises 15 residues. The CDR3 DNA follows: TGTGCCTGGAGTGGGAGCGGGGGGCGCCAAGGGACCCAGTACTTC. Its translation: CAWSGSGGRQGTQYF.

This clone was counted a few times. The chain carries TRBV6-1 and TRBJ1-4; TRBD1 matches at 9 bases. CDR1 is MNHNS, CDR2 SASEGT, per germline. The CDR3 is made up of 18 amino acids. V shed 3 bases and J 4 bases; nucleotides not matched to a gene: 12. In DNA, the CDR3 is TGTGCCAGCAGTGAGCCCGGCCCGTGGACAGGGGTTAATGAAAAACTGTTTTTT. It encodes CASSEPGPWTGVNEKLFF.

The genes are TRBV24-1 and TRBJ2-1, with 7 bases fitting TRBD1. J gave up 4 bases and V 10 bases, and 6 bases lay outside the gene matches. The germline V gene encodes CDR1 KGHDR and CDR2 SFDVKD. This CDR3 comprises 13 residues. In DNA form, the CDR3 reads TGTGCCACTTCCCGGGACAGTTACAATGAGCAGTTCTTC. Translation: CATSRDSYNEQFF.

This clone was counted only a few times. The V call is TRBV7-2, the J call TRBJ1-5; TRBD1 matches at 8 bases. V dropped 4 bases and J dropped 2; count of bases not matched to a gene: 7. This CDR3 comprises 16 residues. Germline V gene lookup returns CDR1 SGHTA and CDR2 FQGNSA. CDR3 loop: CASSSQQGGGNQPQHF. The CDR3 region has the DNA TGTGCCAGCAGCTCTCAACAGGGGGGAGGCAATCAGCCCCAGCATTTT.

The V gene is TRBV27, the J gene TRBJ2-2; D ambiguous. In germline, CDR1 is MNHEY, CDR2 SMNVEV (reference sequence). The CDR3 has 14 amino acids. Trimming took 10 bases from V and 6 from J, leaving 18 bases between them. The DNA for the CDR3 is TGTGCCACCTCAAAGGTGGTTGAGGCCGGGGAGCTGTTTTTT. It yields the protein CATSKVVEAGELFF.

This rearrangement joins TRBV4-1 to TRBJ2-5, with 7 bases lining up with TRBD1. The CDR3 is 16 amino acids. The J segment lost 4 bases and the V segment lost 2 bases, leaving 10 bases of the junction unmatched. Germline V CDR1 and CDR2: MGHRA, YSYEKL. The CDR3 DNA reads TGCGCCAGCAGCCAACAACAGGGGAAAGGGGGAGAGACCCAGTACTTC. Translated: CASSQQQGKGGETQYF.

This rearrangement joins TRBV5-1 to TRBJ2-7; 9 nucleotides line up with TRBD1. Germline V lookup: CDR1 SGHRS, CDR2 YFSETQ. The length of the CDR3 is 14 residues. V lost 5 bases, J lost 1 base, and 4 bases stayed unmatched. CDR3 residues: CASRWGQGSYEQYF. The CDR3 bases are TGCGCCAGCAGGTGGGGACAGGGTTCCTACGAGCAGTACTTC.

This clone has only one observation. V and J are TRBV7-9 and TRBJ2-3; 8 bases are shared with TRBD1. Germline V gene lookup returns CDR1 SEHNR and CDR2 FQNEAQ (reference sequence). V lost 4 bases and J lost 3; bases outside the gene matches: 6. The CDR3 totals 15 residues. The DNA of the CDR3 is TGTGCCAGCAGCTCGTCAGGGGGCTTTACAGATACGCAGTATTTT. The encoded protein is CASSSSGGFTDTQYF.

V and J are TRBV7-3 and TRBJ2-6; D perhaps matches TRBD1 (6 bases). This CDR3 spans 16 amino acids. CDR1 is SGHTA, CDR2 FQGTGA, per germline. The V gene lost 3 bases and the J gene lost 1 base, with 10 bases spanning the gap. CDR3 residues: CASSFRTESGANVLTF. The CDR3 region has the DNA TGTGCCAGCAGCTTCCGGACAGAATCTGGGGCCAACGTCCTGACTTTC.

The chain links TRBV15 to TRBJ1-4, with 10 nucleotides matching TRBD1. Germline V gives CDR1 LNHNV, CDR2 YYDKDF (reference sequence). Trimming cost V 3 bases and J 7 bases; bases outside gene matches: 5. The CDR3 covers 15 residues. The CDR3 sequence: CATSSETGGSEKLFF. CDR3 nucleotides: TGTGCCACCAGCAGCGAGACAGGGGGCAGTGAAAAACTGTTTTTT.

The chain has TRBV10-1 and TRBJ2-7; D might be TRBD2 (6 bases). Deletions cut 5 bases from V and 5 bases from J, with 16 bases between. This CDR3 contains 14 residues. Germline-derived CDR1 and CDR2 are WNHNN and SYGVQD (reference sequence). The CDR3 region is CASSSVAVADEQYF. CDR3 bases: TGCGCCAGCAGTTCTGTAGCGGTGGCGGACGAGCAGTACTTC.

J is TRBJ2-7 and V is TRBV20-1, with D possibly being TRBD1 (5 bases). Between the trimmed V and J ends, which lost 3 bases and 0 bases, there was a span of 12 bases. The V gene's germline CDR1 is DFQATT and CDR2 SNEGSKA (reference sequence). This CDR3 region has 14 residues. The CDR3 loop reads CSASVAGNSYEQYF. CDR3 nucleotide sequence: TGCAGTGCTAGTGTGGCAGGGAACTCCTACGAGCAGTACTTC.

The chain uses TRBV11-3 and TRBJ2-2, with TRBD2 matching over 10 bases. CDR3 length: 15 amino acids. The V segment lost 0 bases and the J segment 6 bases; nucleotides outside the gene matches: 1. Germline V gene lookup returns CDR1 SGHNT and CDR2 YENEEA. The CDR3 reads CASSLESGGAGELFF. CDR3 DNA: TGTGCCAGCAGCTTAGAGAGCGGGGGGGCCGGGGAGCTGTTTTTT. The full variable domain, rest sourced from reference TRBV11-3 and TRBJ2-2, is EAGVVQSPRYKIIEKKQPVAFWCNPISGHNTLYWYLQNLGQGPELLIRYENEEAVDDSQLPKDRFSAERLKGVDSTLKIQPAELGDSAVYLCASSLESGGAGELFFGEGSRLTVL.

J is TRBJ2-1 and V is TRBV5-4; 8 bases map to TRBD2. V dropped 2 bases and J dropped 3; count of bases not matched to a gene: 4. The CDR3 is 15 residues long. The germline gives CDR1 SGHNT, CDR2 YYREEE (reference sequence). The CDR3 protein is CASSFTSGNYNEQFF. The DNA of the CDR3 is TGTGCCAGCAGCTTCACTAGCGGAAACTACAATGAGCAGTTCTTC.